The next 15 T cell receptor beta chains were all read from a single sample in a study of blood T cells in healthy people across ages. A sample-barcoded 5' primer and a J-beta primer mix were used in a second PCR of roughly 6 to 11 cycles. TCRdb redid the calling of the 5' RACE reads with MiXCR, one entry per CDR3 protein. In the table there are 550,000 to 750,000 distinct CDR3 sequences, under 25% of which are singletons. The sequencing sample was made of blood. These receptors were collected from a man in his 70s in good health.

The table lists this clonotype with many counts. The chain recombines TRBV4-1 with TRBJ2-4, with 11 positions matching TRBD2. Germline values: CDR1 MGHRA, CDR2 YSYEKL. This CDR3 spans 17 amino acids. V was clipped by 2 bases and J by 1 base; unmatched bases: 4. The CDR3 nucleotides are TGCGCCAGCAGCCAACCGACTAGCGGGATCGCCAAAAACATTCAGTACTTC. It encodes CASSQPTSGIAKNIQYF.

For this clonotype: At one of its ends the junction is not consistent with the germline gene, which may arise from a read error. The V call is TRBV12-3 or TRBV12-4, the J call TRBJ2-7; unclear D gene. This CDR3 comprises 12 residues. CDR3 amino acids: CASSLGTYGQYF. CDR3 sequence (DNA): TGTGCCAGCAGTTTAGGCACCTACGGGCAGTACTTT.

This rearrangement joins TRBV24-1 to TRBJ2-3; 7 bases fit TRBD2. The junction had 3 bases not matched to a gene; V was cut back by 3 bases and J by 1 base. This CDR3 is 15 amino acids long. Germline values: CDR1 KGHDR, CDR2 SFDVKD. CDR3 loop: CATSDGGSGTDTQYF. The CDR3 DNA is TGTGCCACCAGTGATGGCGGGAGTGGCACAGATACGCAGTATTTT.

The chain combines TRBV20-1 with TRBJ2-5; D ambiguous. In germline, CDR1 is DFQATT, CDR2 SNEGSKA (reference sequence). Trimming stripped 5 bases from V and 0 bases from J, with 10 bases between. CDR3 length: 13 residues. CDR3 protein: CSAFNSDQETQYF. In DNA form, the CDR3 reads TGCAGTGCTTTCAATTCAGACCAAGAGACCCAGTACTTC.

The chain couples TRBV7-2 to TRBJ2-4; 9 bases line up with TRBD1. Losses at the gene ends were 6 bases for V and 3 bases for J; bases not matched to a gene: 3. Germline-derived CDR1 and CDR2 are SGHTA and FQGNSA. This CDR3 contains 14 residues. The CDR3 spells CASSATGGKNIQYF. CDR3 DNA sequence: TGTGCCAGCAGTGCGACAGGGGGCAAAAACATTCAGTACTTC.

This clonotype was seen a handful of times. The rearrangement uses TRBV10-1 and TRBJ1-1, with D unclear. The CDR3 has 13 amino acids. V gave up 3 bases and J gave up 3 bases, with 8 bases separating them. In germline, CDR1 is WNHNN, CDR2 SYGVQD (reference sequence). Here the CDR3 reads CASSDQLHTEAFF. The CDR3 DNA reads TGCGCCAGCAGTGATCAGCTACACACTGAAGCTTTCTTT.

This chain links TRBV9 with TRBJ1-4; D is unclear. The CDR3 sequence is 14 residues long. Trimming shortened V by 3 bases and J by 0 bases, and 6 bases separated the two germline ends. Germline values: CDR1 SGDLS, CDR2 YYNGEE. As DNA, the CDR3 is TGTGCCAGCAGCGAGGGAACAACTAATGAAAAACTGTTTTTT. Translating it yields CASSEGTTNEKLFF.

Only a few counts were recorded for this clonotype. This chain links TRBV12-3 or TRBV12-4 with TRBJ2-5; 9 bases map to TRBD2. The CDR3 sequence is 14 residues long. The V segment lost 5 bases and the J segment 3 bases; nucleotides outside the gene matches: 4. Written as DNA, the CDR3 is TGTGCCAGCAGTCGCCTAGCGGGAAAAGAGACCCAGTACTTC. It is translated as CASSRLAGKETQYF.

In regard to this clonotype: A much larger clone lies a single base off, so this may be a read error. The chain is built from TRBV7-9 and TRBJ2-7; a possible D gene is TRBD1 (6 bases). From germline, CDR1 is SEHNR and CDR2 FQNEAQ (reference sequence). This CDR3 region has 14 residues. DNA for the CDR3: TGTACCAGCAGCTCGGTCCGGGACAACTACGAGCAGTACTTC. It specifies CTSSSVRDNYEQYF. Looking up the rest from reference TRBV7-9 and TRBJ2-7 gives the full variable domain: DTGVSQNPRHKITKRGQNVTFRCDPISEHNRLYWYRQTLGQGPEFLTYFQNEAQLEKSRLLSDRFSAERPKGSFSTLEIQRTEQGDSAMYLCTSSSVRDNYEQYFGPGTRLTVT.

V and J are TRBV6-6 and TRBJ2-1; no reliable D call. The CDR3 contains 12 residues. Germline V gene data show CDR1 as MNHNY and CDR2 as SVGAGI (reference sequence). Trimming took off 2 bases at V and 9 bases at J, with 8 bases between the two ends. CDR3 sequence reads: CASSYVRREQFF. The DNA of the CDR3 is TGTGCCAGCAGTTACGTTAGACGTGAGCAGTTCTTC.

The CDR3 spells CASSQDLDVTKNIQYF. DNA for the CDR3: TGCGCCAGCAGCCAAGATCTCGACGTAACCAAAAACATTCAGTACTTC. The genes are TRBV4-3 and TRBJ2-4; D unresolved. The ends were cut back, 0 bases at V and 2 bases at J, with 11 bases in the middle. The CDR3 has 16 amino acids. Germline CDR1 LGHNA, CDR2 YSLEER.

This clonotype appeared a few times. The rearrangement uses TRBV21-1 and TRBJ2-5; whether TRBD2, the table's D call, matches the DNA was not checked. TRBV21-1 is a known pseudogene. CDR3 length: 16 residues. The CDR3 loop is CASSKGLAGLQETQYF. CDR3 DNA: TGTGCCAGCAGCAAAGGCCTAGCGGGCCTTCAAGAGACCCAGTACTTC.

This clonotype has a handful of counts. This chain links TRBV20-1 with TRBJ2-1, with 11 positions matching TRBD2. This CDR3 is built from 15 residues. Germline CDR1 is DFQATT and CDR2 is SNEGSKA (reference sequence). V shed 5 bases and J 9 bases; nucleotides not matched to a gene: 12. This chain's CDR3 is CSAPFLAGGPGEQFF. As DNA, the CDR3 is TGCAGTGCTCCCTTTTTAGCGGGAGGGCCCGGTGAGCAGTTCTTC.

Ten or more counts support this clonotype. This rearrangement joins TRBV28 to TRBJ2-5, with D perhaps TRBD1 (7 bases). The CDR3 has 16 amino acids. V was cut by 5 bases and J by 4 bases, with 20 bases left in between. CDR1 is MDHEN and CDR2 is SYDVKM in the germline V gene. The CDR3 protein is CASSPRQGWGGETQYF. The DNA for the CDR3 is TGTGCCAGCAGTCCGAGACAGGGATGGGGAGGAGAGACCCAGTACTTC.

This clonotype has a handful of counts. The chain joins TRBV2 to TRBJ2-1, with D possibly matching TRBD1 (6 bases). The CDR3 runs 17 residues. In germline, CDR1 is SNHLY, CDR2 FYNNEI. Trimming stripped 5 bases from V and 0 bases from J, with 17 bases between. CDR3: CASSPRIRGSSYNEQFF. For the CDR3, the DNA is TGTGCCAGCAGTCCTAGAATCAGGGGAAGCTCCTACAATGAGCAGTTCTTC. Filled out from reference TRBV2 and TRBJ2-1, the complete variable domain reads EPEVTQTPSHQVTQMGQEVILRCVPISNHLYFYWYRQILGQKVEFLVSFYNNEISEKSEIFDDQFSVERPDGSNFTLKIRSTKLEDSAMYFCASSPRIRGSSYNEQFFGPGTRLTVL.